The 27 T cell receptor beta chains below were found in one sample sequenced in a study of blood T cell repertoires in COVID-19. Produced via immunoSEQ multiplex PCR; TCRdb's table is partial and in-frame only. The sample consists of fewer than 250,000 clones, approximately 83% of them appearing once. What was sequenced was peripheral blood. The receptors shown here come from a human donor in a cohort sampled during active COVID-19.

The V and J genes are TRBV7-3 and TRBJ2-7, with D possibly being TRBD1 (5 bases). Germline assignment: CDR1 SGHTA and CDR2 FQGTGA. The CDR3 totals 15 residues. Trimming took 2 bases from V and 2 from J, leaving 13 bases between them. This CDR3 reads CASSLLPGNAYEQYF. The CDR3 bases are TGTGCCAGCAGCTTATTACCAGGGAATGCCTACGAGCAGTACTTC.

The genes are TRBV5-1 and TRBJ1-5; TRBD1 agrees at 7 bases. V shed 4 bases, J shed 8 bases, and the junction held 9 bases outside the gene matches. The CDR3 length is 14 residues. CDR1 and CDR2 from the germline V gene are SGHRS and YFSETQ. The CDR3 region is CASSPGQLREPQHF. The CDR3 coding sequence is TGCGCCAGCAGCCCGGGACAGCTTAGGGAGCCCCAGCATTTT.

V is TRBV11-2 and J is TRBJ2-5; D call uncertain. Germline CDR1 SGHAT, CDR2 FQNNGV. V lost 5 bases, J lost 1 base, and 5 bases lay in between. The CDR3 covers 12 residues. The CDR3 coding sequence is TGTGCCAGCAGCCTATTCCAAGAGACCCAGTACTTC. This codes for CASSLFQETQYF.

V usage is TRBV9 and J usage is TRBJ2-7; D possibly corresponds to TRBD1 (5 bases). This CDR3 comprises 14 residues. V lost 0 bases and J 4 bases, leaving 11 bases between the germline ends. Looked up from germline, CDR1 is SGDLS and CDR2 is YYNGEE. The CDR3 spells CASSVEGAPYEQYF. The CDR3 coding sequence is TGTGCCAGCAGCGTAGAAGGGGCCCCATACGAGCAGTACTTC.

The chain combines TRBV6-5 with TRBJ1-4; TRBD1 might be the D (5 bases). This CDR3 has 14 residues. The V end was cut by 1 base, the J end by 8 bases, with 11 bases between. Germline assignment: CDR1 MNHEY and CDR2 SVGAGI. CDR3 protein: CASSYFTRGEKLFF. Here the CDR3 DNA reads TGTGCCAGCAGTTACTTCACCCGGGGGGAAAAACTGTTTTTT.

V gene TRBV27 combines with J gene TRBJ2-2; maybe TRBD1 (5 bases). Deletions cut 2 bases from V and 0 bases from J, with 10 bases between. The CDR3 is 16 amino acids. Per the germline V gene, CDR1 is MNHEY and CDR2 is SMNVEV (reference sequence). Written as DNA, the CDR3 is TGTGCCAGCAGTTTACCCCCACAGGCGAACACCGGGGAGCTGTTTTTT. Protein: CASSLPPQANTGELFF.

The chain has TRBV5-1 and TRBJ1-4; D is unclear. Trimming took off 1 base at V and 2 bases at J, with 15 bases between the two ends. From germline, CDR1 is SGHRS and CDR2 YFSETQ. CDR3 length: 17 amino acids. The CDR3 loop is CASSLSLAGGTNEKLFF. CDR3 bases: TGCGCCAGCAGCTTGAGTTTGGCGGGCGGGACTAATGAAAAACTGTTTTTT.

This clone has just one count. This chain uses TRBV5-1 with TRBJ2-7; 8 positions agree with TRBD2. The V gene's germline CDR1 is SGHRS and CDR2 YFSETQ. The CDR3 contains 14 residues. V lost 8 bases to trimming and J lost 7 bases; unmatched junction nucleotides: 14. The CDR3 DNA is TGCGCCAGTCACCAGGGACTAGAGGGCGGGGAGCAGTACTTC. This translates into CASHQGLEGGEQYF.

V and J are TRBV14 and TRBJ2-1; 10 bases are shared with TRBD2. Germline CDR1 reads SGHDN; CDR2 reads FVKESK. The CDR3 has 15 residues. V lost 0 bases, J lost 11 bases, and 7 bases stayed unmatched. DNA for the CDR3: TGTGCCAGCAGCCAAGATCGGCAGCGGGAGGGCCAGCAGTTCTTC. Translation: CASSQDRQREGQQFF.

DNA of the CDR3: TGTGCCAGCAGCCCCCGGGACTTTGCCTATGGCTACACCTTC. Protein sequence: CASSPRDFAYGYTF. The chain couples TRBV3-1 (or the pseudogene TRBV3-2) to TRBJ1-2; a weak D match, TRBD1 (5 bases). CDR1 and CDR2 (germline): LGHDT, YNNKEL (reference sequence). V was trimmed by 4 bases and J by 4 bases, leaving 13 bases between them. The CDR3 is made up of 14 amino acids.

The chain recombines TRBV5-5 with TRBJ1-3; 7 bases map to TRBD1. Unmatched junction bases numbered 5, after V lost 2 bases and J lost 0 bases. This CDR3 region has 16 residues. Germline V CDR1 and CDR2: SGHKS, YYEKEE (reference sequence). Here the CDR3 reads CASSLVSGGSGNTIYF. The CDR3 region has the DNA TGTGCCAGCAGCTTAGTATCAGGGGGCTCTGGAAACACCATATATTTT.

J is TRBJ2-3 and V is TRBV10-2; D is ambiguous. In germline, CDR1 is WSHSY, CDR2 SAAADI. CDR3 length: 12 residues. Trimming removed 8 bases at V and 5 bases at J, with 11 bases between. DNA for the CDR3: TGCGCCAGCTCAGCCAGCGTAGATACGCAGTATTTT. Translation gives CASSASVDTQYF.

The rearrangement joins TRBV29-1 to TRBJ2-7; the D is unclear. The V and J ends lost 5 bases and 1 base respectively, with 9 bases between them. The CDR3 runs 12 residues. Germline CDR1 and CDR2: SQVTM and ANQGSEA. CDR3 in amino acids: CSVKFASYEQYF. The CDR3, as DNA: TGCAGCGTTAAGTTTGCGTCCTACGAGCAGTACTTC.

The V call is TRBV28, the J call TRBJ1-1; 12 bases match TRBD1. Trimming at V came to 4 bases and at J to 5 bases, leaving 8 bases not matched to a gene. CDR1 MDHEN and CDR2 SYDVKM come from the germline V gene. The CDR3 runs to 16 residues. The CDR3 here is CASSSTGTGGGTEAFF. For the CDR3, the DNA is TGTGCCAGCAGTTCCACCGGGACAGGGGGCGGGACTGAAGCTTTCTTT.

The rearrangement uses TRBV29-1 and TRBJ2-7, with 13 nucleotides matching TRBD2. V was pared by 6 bases and J by 6 bases, with 5 bases of the junction left unmatched. The CDR3 consists of 13 residues. The germline V gene encodes CDR1 SQVTM and CDR2 ANQGSEA. CDR3: CSVGTSGTVEQYF. CDR3 in DNA: TGCAGCGTCGGGACTAGCGGGACGGTCGAGCAGTACTTC.

This chain links TRBV10-1 with TRBJ2-7, with TRBD1 matching over 8 bases. Germline CDR1 is WNHNN and CDR2 is SYGVQD (reference sequence). V dropped 3 bases and J dropped 4; count of bases not matched to a gene: 8. This CDR3 is built from 15 residues. Here the CDR3 DNA reads TGCGCCAGCAGTGAACGCAGGGGGCCACGGTACGAGCAGTACTTC. Its translation: CASSERRGPRYEQYF.

The chain couples TRBV4-2 to TRBJ2-7; possibly TRBD2 for D (5 bases). The CDR3 is 15 amino acids. V was trimmed by 0 bases and J by 4 bases, leaving 13 bases between them. The germline V gene has CDR1 LGHNA and CDR2 YNFKEQ. CDR3 nucleotides: TGTGCCAGCAGCCAAGATTGGGCCTCGGGGTACGAGCAGTACTTC. Its protein product is CASSQDWASGYEQYF.

This chain connects TRBV11-2 to TRBJ2-1, with TRBD1 matching over 8 bases. V shed 5 bases and J 4 bases; nucleotides not matched to a gene: 7. In germline, CDR1 is SGHAT, CDR2 FQNNGV. This CDR3 region has 15 residues. The CDR3 coding sequence is TGTGCCAGCAGCCGAACAGGGGGGAATTACAATGAGCAGTTCTTC. Its protein product is CASSRTGGNYNEQFF.

CDR3 sequence reads: CASSIGQETQYF. The CDR3 region has the DNA TGTGCCAGCAGCATCGGGCAAGAGACCCAGTACTTC. The gene calls are TRBV7-2 and TRBJ2-5; D call uncertain. This CDR3 is built from 12 residues. V lost 5 bases, J lost 2 bases, and 6 bases lay in between. Germline assignment: CDR1 SGHTA and CDR2 FQGNSA.

This clone appeared a few times. This rearrangement joins TRBV3-1 (or the pseudogene TRBV3-2) to TRBJ1-2; D is unclear. Looked up from germline, CDR1 is LGHDT and CDR2 is YNNKEL (reference sequence). The CDR3 has 15 residues. With 0 bases removed from V and 0 bases from J, the gap between germline ends came to 8 bases. CDR3 bases: TGTGCCAGCAGCCAAGAGGTGTCGGCTAACTATGGCTACACCTTC. The encoded protein is CASSQEVSANYGYTF.

The table lists this clone with a count of one. CDR3 loop: CASLPGQRSTIYF. CDR3 DNA: TGTGCCAGCCTCCCGGGACAGAGATCTACCATATATTTT. This chain uses TRBV6-5 with TRBJ1-3, with 7 bases that match TRBD1. The CDR3 sequence is 13 residues long. Germline CDR1 and CDR2: MNHEY and SVGAGI. After removal of 8 bases from V and 10 bases from J, the junction contained 11 bases not matched to a gene.

The table lists this clone with a count of one. The chain couples TRBV19 to TRBJ2-7, with TRBD1 matching 9 bases. Germline loops: CDR1 LNHDA, CDR2 SQIVND (reference sequence). This CDR3 has 15 amino acids. Trimming took 3 bases from V and 6 from J; bases not matched to a gene: 9. In DNA, the CDR3 is TGTGCCAGTAGTATCTTTGGGACAGGGAATACCGAGCAGTACTTC. It specifies CASSIFGTGNTEQYF.

This clone was seen a single time. J is TRBJ2-5 and V is TRBV5-1; 10 nucleotides align to TRBD2. Germline-derived CDR1 and CDR2 are SGHRS and YFSETQ. The CDR3 runs 16 residues. V lost 1 base and J lost 5; bases outside the gene matches: 8. The CDR3 nucleotides read TGCGCCAGCAGCTTGTCTCCTAGCGGGGGAGGCGAGACCCAGTACTTC. Amino acids: CASSLSPSGGGETQYF.

This sequence joins TRBV27 and TRBJ2-2; TRBD1 matches 7 bases. This CDR3 contains 16 residues. Germline V gives CDR1 MNHEY, CDR2 SMNVEV (reference sequence). The trim removed 4 bases at V and 1 base at J, leaving 6 bases unmatched. In DNA, the CDR3 is TGTGCCAGCAGTTGGAGGACAGGCGTGAACACCGGGGAGCTGTTTTTT. Encoded protein: CASSWRTGVNTGELFF.

The V and J genes are TRBV29-1 and TRBJ2-6; TRBD1 might be the D (6 bases). CDR1 is SQVTM, CDR2 ANQGSEA, per germline. V lost 0 bases and J 4 bases, leaving 7 bases between the germline ends. There are 14 residues in the CDR3. In DNA, the CDR3 is TGCAGCGTTGAAGAGGGGGCCGGGGCCAACGTCCTGACTTTC. Translated: CSVEEGAGANVLTF.

The chain recombines TRBV6-5 with TRBJ1-5; no clear D. This CDR3 has 15 residues. In germline, CDR1 is MNHEY, CDR2 SVGAGI. V was clipped by 2 bases and J by 2 bases, with 10 bases between them. The CDR3 nucleotides read TGTGCCAGCAGTTACGGTAGAATGGGCAATCAGCCCCAGCATTTT. Translation: CASSYGRMGNQPQHF.

The chain combines TRBV4-2 with TRBJ2-2; 10 bases are a match to TRBD2. Per germline, CDR1 LGHNA and CDR2 YNFKEQ. Germline trimming cut 1 base from V and 6 bases from J; bases unmatched to any gene: 5. CDR3 size: 16 residues. Here the CDR3 reads CASSQVSGGLAGELFF. The CDR3, as DNA: TGTGCCAGCAGCCAAGTTAGCGGGGGGTTGGCCGGGGAGCTGTTTTTT.